A single TCR beta chain is shown here with its context. As yet, its antigen is unknown. From germline, CDR1 is WSHSY and CDR2 SAAADI. CDR3 length: 13 residues. V lost 6 bases, J lost 4 bases, and 13 bases lay in between. The data were obtained in a study of cytomegalovirus exposure and HLA in healthy donors. This PCR relied on a set of 60 Vbeta primers and 13 Jbeta primers. TCRdb's table, derived via immunoSEQ multiplex PCR, lists solely in-frame clones and lacks some. This table holds over 85,000 clones, about 67% found once. Study observations and caveats: Later on, a genetic analysis was performed. It linked a missense variant in DCLRE1C with V- and J-gene trimming of TCR beta. In a later analysis, donors in an Asian-associated ancestry cluster reportedly had fewer N-insertions in productive TCRs than the cohort mean. Several top significant clusters appeared, in a later analysis, to be linked to common viral pathogens.

The sequence was collected from a young man in good health and CMV-seronegative. The chain uses TRBV10-2 and TRBJ2-7, with a weak D call TRBD1 (6 bases). The material sequenced was PBMCs. CDR3 region: CASSPGQSYEQYF. In DNA form, the CDR3 reads TGCGCCAGCAGCCCAGGACAGTCTTACGAGCAGTACTTC.